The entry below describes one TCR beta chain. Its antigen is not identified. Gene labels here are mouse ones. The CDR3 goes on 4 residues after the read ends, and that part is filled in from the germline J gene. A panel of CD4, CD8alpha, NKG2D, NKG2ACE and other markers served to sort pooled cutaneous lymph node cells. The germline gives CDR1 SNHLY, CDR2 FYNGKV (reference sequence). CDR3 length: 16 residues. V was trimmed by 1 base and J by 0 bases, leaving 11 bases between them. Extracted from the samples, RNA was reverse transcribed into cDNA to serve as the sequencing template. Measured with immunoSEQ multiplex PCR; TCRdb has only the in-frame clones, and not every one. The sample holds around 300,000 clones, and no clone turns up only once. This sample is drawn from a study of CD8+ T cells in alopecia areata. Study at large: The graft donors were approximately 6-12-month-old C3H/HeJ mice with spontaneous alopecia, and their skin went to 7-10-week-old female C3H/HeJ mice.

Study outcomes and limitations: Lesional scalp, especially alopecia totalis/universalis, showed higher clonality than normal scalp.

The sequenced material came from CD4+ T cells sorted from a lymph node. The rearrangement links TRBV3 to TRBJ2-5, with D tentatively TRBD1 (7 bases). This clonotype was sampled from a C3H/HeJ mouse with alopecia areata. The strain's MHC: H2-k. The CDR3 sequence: CASSLGRGDNQDTQYF. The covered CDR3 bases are TGTGCCAGCAGCTTAGGCAGGGGGGATAACCAAGAC.